The next 24 T cell receptor beta chains were all read from a single sample in a study of T cells in Graves' hyperthyroidism and ophthalmopathy. From RNA transcripts, TCR beta CDR3 regions were amplified. Primed by the HTBI set, a first-round RT-PCR was run on the TCR CDR3. TCRdb called the multiplex PCR reads again in MiXCR, with one record for every CDR3 protein. The data hold fewer than 900,000 distinct CDR3 sequences, with about 16% observed a single time. Source material: blood. Every receptor here comes from a man in his late teens or twenties with Graves' hyperthyroidism.

This clonotype was detected many times. This sequence joins TRBV28 and TRBJ2-1; 9 bases match TRBD2. After removal of 2 bases from V and 9 bases from J, the junction contained 8 bases not matched to a gene. The CDR3 length is 15 residues. Germline CDR1 MDHEN, CDR2 SYDVKM. The DNA for the CDR3 is TGTGCCAGCAGTTTAAGGGCTAGCGGGAAGGGTGAGCAGTTCTTC. The encoded protein is CASSLRASGKGEQFF.

This clonotype was seen repeatedly, ten times or more. V and J are TRBV6-2 or TRBV6-3 and TRBJ1-1; D gene uncertain. The CDR3 has 16 residues. CDR1 MNHEY and CDR2 SVGEGT come from the germline V gene. Deletions cut 1 base from V and 0 bases from J, with 12 bases between. The CDR3 sequence: CASSYYGRNMNTEAFF. The DNA for the CDR3 is TGTGCCAGCAGTTACTACGGCAGGAACATGAACACTGAAGCTTTCTTT.

This clonotype was seen repeatedly, ten times or more. V and J are TRBV20-1 and TRBJ1-4, with TRBD1 matching 9 bases. The CDR3 sequence is 16 residues long. J gave up 1 base and V 6 bases, and 9 bases lay outside the gene matches. Germline lookup yields CDR1 DFQATT and CDR2 SNEGSKA (reference sequence). CDR3 protein: CSAPARDRETNEKLFF. CDR3 bases: TGCAGTGCCCCAGCCCGGGACAGGGAAACTAATGAAAAACTGTTTTTT.

At least ten counts were recorded for this clonotype. The CDR3 nucleotides read TGTGCCAGCAGCGTAGGGAGTCCCGGGGCCAACGTCCTGACTTTC. Translated, it gives CASSVGSPGANVLTF. The genes are TRBV9 and TRBJ2-6; no clear D. V was clipped by 0 bases and J by 4 bases, with 8 bases between them. CDR1 and CDR2 (germline): SGDLS, YYNGEE. The CDR3 runs 15 residues.

The gene calls are TRBV19 and TRBJ2-2; D ambiguous. V was pared by 3 bases and J by 2 bases, with 7 bases between. Germline-derived CDR1 and CDR2 are LNHDA and SQIVND (reference sequence). This CDR3 spans 14 amino acids. The CDR3 is CASSIFDNTGELFF. The CDR3 DNA reads as TGTGCCAGTAGTATCTTCGATAACACCGGGGAGCTGTTTTTT. Full variable domain (outside the CDR3, taken from reference TRBV19 and TRBJ2-2): DGGITQSPKYLFRKEGQNVTLSCEQNLNHDAMYWYRQDPGQGLRLIYYSQIVNDFQKGDIAEGYSVSREKKESFPLTVTSAQKNPTAFYLCASSIFDNTGELFFGEGSRLTVL.

The table lists this clonotype with many counts. V gene TRBV18 combines with J gene TRBJ2-5; D unresolved. Germline V gene lookup returns CDR1 KGHSH and CDR2 LQKENI. This CDR3 has 13 residues. Trimming left V 8 bases short and J 1 base short, with 11 bases between. CDR3 protein: CASSPSRQETQYF. The CDR3 bases are TGTGCCAGCAGCCCCTCGCGCCAAGAGACCCAGTACTTC.

This clonotype was seen more than once but under ten times. This sequence joins TRBV6-5 and TRBJ2-1, with TRBD2 matching 11 bases. The CDR3 loop spans 16 amino acids. Germline V gives CDR1 MNHEY, CDR2 SVGAGI. V gave up 4 bases and J gave up 8 bases; unmatched junction bases: 10. CDR3 nucleotide sequence: TGTGCCAGCAGTTCCCGGACTAGCGGGTGGAACCATGAGCAGTTCTTC. It yields the protein CASSSRTSGWNHEQFF.

This clonotype has ten or more counts. This chain joins TRBV28 and TRBJ2-7, with 8 bases lining up with TRBD1. CDR1 is MDHEN and CDR2 is SYDVKM in the germline V gene. The CDR3 has 15 residues. The trim removed 2 bases at V and 3 bases at J, leaving 6 bases unmatched. This CDR3 reads CASSLPDRVGYEQYF. The CDR3 coding sequence is TGTGCCAGCAGTTTACCGGACAGGGTTGGCTACGAGCAGTACTTC.

This clonotype was observed a few times. The chain uses TRBV12-3 or TRBV12-4 and TRBJ1-5; 8 bases are shared with TRBD1. J lost 1 base, V lost 1 base, and 3 bases had no gene match. This CDR3 is built from 16 residues. The CDR3 coding sequence is TGTGCCAGCAGTTTAGGTGGACAGGGAAGCAATCAGCCCCAGCATTTT. Translated: CASSLGGQGSNQPQHF.

At least ten counts were recorded for this clonotype. The chain's CDR3 is CASSFMAGEENIQYF. The CDR3 nucleotides read TGTGCCAGCAGTTTTATGGCGGGAGAAGAAAACATTCAGTACTTC. The chain links TRBV12-3 or TRBV12-4 to TRBJ2-4, with 7 bases aligning to TRBD2. This CDR3 spans 15 amino acids. V gave up 3 bases and J gave up 5 bases; unmatched junction bases: 7.

J is TRBJ1-1 and V is TRBV27; no definite D call. V lost 0 bases and J 4 bases, leaving 12 bases between the germline ends. The germline V gene encodes CDR1 MNHEY and CDR2 SMNVEV (reference sequence). The CDR3 contains 15 residues. The DNA for the CDR3 is TGTGCCAGCAGTTTATCAGAGGGTGGGAGCACTGAAGCTTTCTTT. This codes for CASSLSEGGSTEAFF.

This clonotype was detected a few times. The V call is TRBV9, the J call TRBJ2-7; D remains unclear. Germline CDR1 and CDR2: SGDLS and YYNGEE. CDR3 length: 15 amino acids. V lost 2 bases and J 5 bases, leaving 17 bases between the germline ends. The CDR3 DNA reads TGTGCCAGCAGCGTGGCAGTCAACATGGGGAACGAGCAGTACTTC. This codes for CASSVAVNMGNEQYF.

This clonotype was detected many times. The chain couples TRBV7-3 to TRBJ1-1; no clear D gene. The V end lost 1 base, the J end lost 1 base, and 4 bases lay between the germline ends. Germline CDR1 and CDR2: SGHTA and FQGTGA. The CDR3 runs to 13 residues. The CDR3, as DNA: TGTGCCAGCAGCTTAAACGGGAACACTGAAGCTTTCTTT. Amino acid sequence: CASSLNGNTEAFF.

This clonotype was detected ten times or more. The chain combines TRBV24-1 with TRBJ2-1, with D possibly being TRBD2 (5 bases). With 4 bases removed from V and 0 bases from J, the gap between germline ends came to 21 bases. Germline values: CDR1 KGHDR, CDR2 SFDVKD. This CDR3 is 19 amino acids long. CDR3 residues: CATSDAVSGRMSSYNEQFF. The CDR3 nucleotides read TGTGCCACCAGTGACGCCGTAAGCGGACGAATGAGCTCCTACAATGAGCAGTTCTTC.

The chain uses TRBV6-2 or TRBV6-3 and TRBJ2-3, with TRBD2 matching 14 bases. The germline CDR1 and CDR2 sequences are MNHEY and SVGEGT. J gave up 2 bases and V 5 bases, and 6 bases lay outside the gene matches. The CDR3 consists of 17 residues. The CDR3 sequence: CASSEWTSGRNTDTQYF. The DNA of the CDR3 is TGTGCCAGCAGTGAGTGGACTAGCGGGAGGAACACAGATACGCAGTATTTT.

This clonotype has a count of ten or more. V usage is TRBV2 and J usage is TRBJ1-6, with D possibly TRBD1 on 5 matching bases. The V gene's germline CDR1 is SNHLY and CDR2 FYNNEI. CDR3 length equals 15 residues. V shed 6 bases and J shed 5 bases, with 14 bases lying between them. Here the CDR3 reads CASRGTGANNSPLHF. CDR3 in DNA: TGTGCCAGCAGAGGTACCGGGGCTAATAATTCACCCCTCCACTTT.

This chain connects TRBV7-2 to TRBJ2-7; no firm D call. Germline CDR1 and CDR2: SGHTA and FQGNSA. This CDR3 comprises 15 residues. Deletions cut 1 base from V and 4 bases from J, with 14 bases between. The CDR3 reads CASSLDSPRPYEQYF. CDR3 nucleotide sequence: TGTGCCAGCAGCTTAGATTCCCCCCGCCCTTACGAGCAGTACTTC.

The rearrangement joins TRBV6-1 to TRBJ2-5; D remains unclear. V was pared by 3 bases and J by 1 base, with 12 bases between. The germline CDR1 and CDR2 sequences are MNHNS and SASEGT. There are 15 residues in the CDR3. DNA of the CDR3: TGTGCCAGCAGTGATAGGTGGACCCCCCAAGAGACCCAGTACTTC. It is translated as CASSDRWTPQETQYF.

This clonotype showed up many times. CDR3 sequence reads: CASSEGWAGETQYF. CDR3 nucleotides: TGTGCCAGCAGTGAAGGATGGGCAGGGGAGACCCAGTACTTC. The gene calls are TRBV6-1 and TRBJ2-5; D is perhaps TRBD1 (5 bases). The CDR3 is 14 residues long. V dropped 1 base and J dropped 5 bases, with 11 bases sitting between them. CDR1 is MNHNS, CDR2 SASEGT, per germline.

CDR3 DNA: TGTGCCAGCAGTTACGCGCCTACGAACACCGGGGAGCTGTTTTTT. This sequence encodes CASSYAPTNTGELFF. The rearrangement uses TRBV6-1 and TRBJ2-2; D not resolved. Trimming took off 5 bases at V and 0 bases at J, with 10 bases between the two ends. CDR3 length: 15 amino acids. Germline V gene data show CDR1 as MNHNS and CDR2 as SASEGT.

Details on this clonotype: An end of the junction does not agree with germline; a read error may underlie this. The chain joins TRBV28 to TRBJ2-6; TRBD1 matches 12 bases. Germline CDR1 and CDR2: MDHEN and SYDVKM. This CDR3 spans 19 amino acids. CDR3 in DNA: TGTGCCTGCAGTTTATGGCCCGGGACAGGGGGCACTGGGGCCAACGTCCTGACTTTC. Amino acid sequence: CACSLWPGTGGTGANVLTF. The whole variable domain, remainder taken from reference TRBV28 and TRBJ2-6, is DVKVTQSSRYLVKRTGEKVFLECVQDMDHENMFWYRQDPGLGLRLIYFSYDVKMKEKGDIPEGYSVSREKKERFSLILESASTNQTSMYLCACSLWPGTGGTGANVLTFGAGSRLTVL.

This clonotype was recorded a few times. V is TRBV10-3 and J is TRBJ2-7; D is ambiguous. V lost 0 bases, J lost 3 bases, and 3 bases lay in between. The CDR3 consists of 12 residues. CDR1 ENHRY and CDR2 SYGVKD come from the germline V gene. CDR3 region: CAISESVYEQYF. CDR3 DNA sequence: TGTGCCATCAGTGAGTCGGTCTACGAGCAGTACTTC.

This clonotype showed up just a few times. The J gene is TRBJ2-1, the V gene TRBV19; 11 bases map to TRBD2. The CDR3 spans 15 residues. The germline V gene has CDR1 LNHDA and CDR2 SQIVND (reference sequence). The V gene end was trimmed by 2 bases and the J gene end by 5 bases; junction bases not matched to a gene: 2. CDR3 in amino acids: CASSITSGSHNEQFF. In DNA, the CDR3 is TGTGCCAGTAGTATAACTAGCGGGAGCCACAATGAGCAGTTCTTC.

This clonotype came up many times. The gene calls are TRBV10-3 and TRBJ2-5; D unresolved. The germline V gene encodes CDR1 ENHRY and CDR2 SYGVKD. V shed 10 bases and J shed 1 base, with 10 bases lying between them. This CDR3 contains 12 residues. The CDR3 loop reads CATKHTQETQYF. The CDR3 DNA follows: TGTGCCACCAAACACACCCAAGAGACCCAGTACTTC.